Each of the 26 T cell receptor beta chains below was sequenced from the same sample in a study of T cells in localized non-small cell lung cancer. Here immunoSEQ multiplex PCR was the method, and the copy in TCRdb shows in-frame clones only, minus some. The sample comprises 35,000 to 50,000 clones, over 75% of which are singletons, and roughly a tenth rests with the top ten. The specimen comprised PBMCs, sampled before any cancer treatment. The receptors here all came from a woman aged 35-75 years with stage II lung adenocarcinoma.

The chain joins TRBV27 to TRBJ2-7; 9 bases fit TRBD2. Germline V lookup: CDR1 MNHEY, CDR2 SMNVEV (reference sequence). J was trimmed by 4 bases and V by 3 bases; bases with no gene match: 7. This CDR3 is built from 15 residues. The CDR3, as DNA: TGTGCCAGCAGTTTGGTCGCGGGAGGGCCATACGAGCAGTACTTC. It encodes CASSLVAGGPYEQYF.

The rearrangement uses TRBV7-9 and TRBJ2-1; D remains ambiguous. The V and J ends lost 5 bases and 9 bases respectively, with 11 bases between them. The CDR3 has 12 residues. Germline V gene sequence: CDR1 SEHNR, CDR2 FQNEAQ (reference sequence). The CDR3 loop is CASSLRNGEQFF. Written as DNA, the CDR3 is TGTGCCAGCAGCCTACGTAACGGTGAGCAGTTCTTC. Full variable domain (missing parts from reference TRBV7-9 and TRBJ2-1): DTGVSQNPRHKITKRGQNVTFRCDPISEHNRLYWYRQTLGQGPEFLTYFQNEAQLEKSRLLSDRFSAERPKGSFSTLEIQRTEQGDSAMYLCASSLRNGEQFFGPGTRLTVL.

The rearrangement links TRBV15 to TRBJ1-5, with TRBD1 as a possible D gene (5 bases). Germline CDR1 and CDR2: LNHNV and YYDKDF (reference sequence). V gave up 3 bases and J gave up 3 bases, with 15 bases separating them. This CDR3 comprises 16 residues. CDR3: CATSRGGTAINQPQHF. CDR3 bases: TGTGCCACCAGCAGGGGCGGGACGGCGATCAATCAGCCCCAGCATTTT.

This clone was seen more than once but under ten times. The V gene is TRBV11-2, the J gene TRBJ2-1; a weak D match, TRBD2 (5 bases). The germline V and J ends were trimmed by 1 base and 1 base, with 11 bases remaining between them. CDR3 length equals 16 residues. Per the germline V gene, CDR1 is SGHAT and CDR2 is FQNNGV. CDR3 sequence: CASSLGTSPSYNEQFF. DNA of the CDR3: TGTGCCAGCAGCTTAGGCACTAGTCCTTCCTACAATGAGCAGTTCTTC.

The chain is built from TRBV6-1 and TRBJ2-3; no definite D call. Trimming removed 3 bases from V and 0 bases from J, with 10 bases in between. The CDR3 contains 15 residues. Per germline, CDR1 MNHNS and CDR2 SASEGT. In DNA, the CDR3 is TGTGCCAGCAGTGATCTTACCGATAGCACAGATACGCAGTATTTT. It translates to CASSDLTDSTDTQYF.

This rearrangement joins TRBV2 to TRBJ1-5, with D tentatively TRBD1 (5 bases). This CDR3 region has 13 residues. V was cut by 7 bases and J by 5 bases, with 12 bases left in between. Germline assignment: CDR1 SNHLY and CDR2 FYNNEI. Here the CDR3 DNA reads TGTGCCAGCACCCCGGGGGGGGATCAGCCCCAGCATTTT. Translating gives CASTPGGDQPQHF.

The CDR3 spells CASSVTSGGTDTQYF. For the CDR3, the DNA is TGTGCCAGCAGCGTGACTAGCGGGGGCACAGATACGCAGTATTTT. The rearrangement links TRBV11-2 to TRBJ2-3, with 11 positions matching TRBD2. Trimming took 5 bases from V and 1 from J; bases not matched to a gene: 2. CDR1 and CDR2 from the germline V gene are SGHAT and FQNNGV. The CDR3 runs 15 residues.

The V call is TRBV11-2, the J call TRBJ1-1; 7 bases line up with TRBD1. Germline values: CDR1 SGHAT, CDR2 FQNNGV. This CDR3 is 14 amino acids long. V dropped 3 bases and J dropped 0; count of bases not matched to a gene: 1. CDR3 bases: TGTGCCAGCAGCTTTGGGACAGTGAACACTGAAGCTTTCTTT. It translates to CASSFGTVNTEAFF.

The chain has TRBV5-1 and TRBJ2-1, with a tentative D call TRBD2 (5 bases). The V and J ends lost 0 bases and 1 base respectively, with 11 bases between them. The germline gives CDR1 SGHRS, CDR2 YFSETQ. CDR3 length: 16 amino acids. The CDR3 coding sequence is TGCGCCAGCAGCTTGGGGACTGGTTTTTCCTACAATGAGCAGTTCTTC. Protein sequence: CASSLGTGFSYNEQFF.

This clone came up once. The chain joins TRBV29-1 to TRBJ1-3; no firm D call. The V gene lost 5 bases and the J gene lost 0 bases, with 11 bases spanning the gap. CDR1 is SQVTM and CDR2 is ANQGSEA in the germline V gene. The CDR3 is made up of 14 amino acids. In DNA, the CDR3 is TGCAGCGTTCGGTCCGAACTCTCTGGAAACACCATATATTTT. This codes for CSVRSELSGNTIYF.

This rearrangement joins TRBV5-1 to TRBJ2-1; 9 bases are a match to TRBD2. From germline, CDR1 is SGHRS and CDR2 YFSETQ. Trimming took 6 bases from V and 0 from J; bases not matched to a gene: 7. CDR3 length: 16 residues. CDR3 residues: CASTPLAGVSYNEQFF. Written as DNA, the CDR3 is TGCGCCAGCACCCCTTTAGCGGGAGTCTCCTACAATGAGCAGTTCTTC.

The chain joins TRBV6-1 to TRBJ1-5; D unclear. With 3 bases removed from V and 0 bases from J, the gap between germline ends came to 9 bases. CDR1 and CDR2 from the germline V gene are MNHNS and SASEGT. This CDR3 region has 15 residues. The CDR3 DNA follows: TGTGCCAGCAGTGACGACCCCGGTAGCAATCAGCCCCAGCATTTT. Translation gives CASSDDPGSNQPQHF.

V and J are TRBV7-6 and TRBJ2-7; 13 bases fit TRBD2. The ends lost 4 bases at V and 4 bases at J; junction bases unmatched: 4. This CDR3 contains 15 residues. Germline CDR1 and CDR2: SGHVS and FNYEAQ. As DNA, the CDR3 is TGTGCCAGCAGCTCGGGACTAGCGGGGATGTACGAGCAGTACTTC. Translation: CASSSGLAGMYEQYF. Supplemented by reference TRBV7-6 and TRBJ2-7, the full variable domain reads GAGVSQSPRYKVTKRGQDVALRCDPISGHVSLYWYRQALGQGPEFLTYFNYEAQQDKSGLPNDRFSAERPEGSISTLTIQRTEQRDSAMYRCASSSGLAGMYEQYFGPGTRLTVT.

In this sample, this clone turned up a few times. The genes are TRBV25-1 and TRBJ1-2, with TRBD1 matching 9 bases. Trimming cost V 6 bases and J 6 bases; bases outside gene matches: 5. Looked up from germline, CDR1 is MGHDK and CDR2 is SYGVNS. The CDR3 is 13 amino acids. CDR3 loop: CASSEGQGDGYTF. CDR3 in DNA: TGTGCCAGCAGCGAGGGACAGGGTGATGGCTACACCTTC.

The chain employs TRBV20-1 and TRBJ1-2; TRBD1 is a possible D gene (5 bases). The V gene's germline CDR1 is DFQATT and CDR2 SNEGSKA (reference sequence). The CDR3 totals 11 residues. Trimming took off 8 bases at V and 8 bases at J, with 15 bases between the two ends. The CDR3 sequence is CSFFLDSGYTF. DNA for the CDR3: TGCAGTTTTTTCCTAGACAGCGGCTACACCTTC.

CDR3 in amino acids: CASRRSSYEQYF. DNA of the CDR3: TGTGCCAGCAGGAGGAGCTCCTACGAGCAGTACTTC. The chain joins TRBV28 to TRBJ2-7; D unresolved. CDR1 and CDR2 (germline): MDHEN, SYDVKM. V gave up 6 bases and J gave up 0 bases, with 6 bases separating them. The CDR3 is 12 residues long.

This clone was detected once. The genes are TRBV6-6 and TRBJ1-5; D remains unclear. Germline CDR1 reads MNHNY; CDR2 reads SVGAGI (reference sequence). Trimming left V 6 bases short and J 0 bases short, with 3 bases between. The CDR3 is 12 amino acids. The CDR3 region has the DNA TGTGCCAGCAGGAATAGCAATCAGCCCCAGCATTTT. Amino acid sequence: CASRNSNQPQHF.

V is TRBV7-9 and J is TRBJ1-1; TRBD1 aligns across 7 bases. The ends lost 3 bases at V and 5 bases at J; junction bases unmatched: 15. The CDR3 is 17 amino acids. CDR1 SEHNR and CDR2 FQNEAQ come from the germline V gene (reference sequence). CDR3 DNA: TGTGCCAGCAGCTTTGCCTCGACAGGGCGGACTTTAACTGAAGCTTTCTTT. Protein sequence: CASSFASTGRTLTEAFF.

The chain combines TRBV2 with TRBJ2-7, with D tentatively TRBD1 or TRBD2 (5 bases each). This CDR3 region has 14 residues. Trimming stripped 7 bases from V and 1 base from J, with 14 bases between. The germline V gene has CDR1 SNHLY and CDR2 FYNNEI. The CDR3 region is CASKGPTFSYEQYF. The CDR3 bases are TGTGCCAGCAAGGGACCGACTTTTTCCTACGAGCAGTACTTC. Full variable domain (missing parts from reference TRBV2 and TRBJ2-7): EPEVTQTPSHQVTQMGQEVILRCVPISNHLYFYWYRQILGQKVEFLVSFYNNEISEKSEIFDDQFSVERPDGSNFTLKIRSTKLEDSAMYFCASKGPTFSYEQYFGPGTRLTVT.

The chain joins TRBV4-1 to TRBJ1-2; TRBD1 matches at 9 bases. With 1 base clipped from V and 4 bases from J, the junction kept 4 bases outside the gene matches. Germline V CDR1 and CDR2: MGHRA, YSYEKL. CDR3 length: 15 residues. The CDR3 loop is CASSQGGTGSYGYTF. The CDR3 bases are TGCGCCAGCAGCCAAGGAGGGACAGGGAGCTATGGCTACACCTTC.

This chain uses TRBV19 with TRBJ1-2; D ambiguous. The CDR3 is 14 amino acids. V gave up 3 bases and J gave up 4 bases, with 12 bases separating them. Looked up from germline, CDR1 is LNHDA and CDR2 is SQIVND (reference sequence). CDR3 in amino acids: CASSIVPDLYGYTF. In DNA, the CDR3 is TGTGCCAGTAGTATTGTACCTGACCTCTATGGCTACACCTTC.

The chain has TRBV5-1 and TRBJ2-2; 12 nucleotides match TRBD1. The CDR3 consists of 14 residues. V lost 4 bases and J lost 10; bases outside the gene matches: 5. The V gene's germline CDR1 is SGHRS and CDR2 YFSETQ. DNA of the CDR3: TGCGCCAGCAGCGGGACAGGGGGCCAAGTGGAGCTGTTTTTT. Amino acid sequence: CASSGTGGQVELFF.

CDR3 DNA: TGTGCCAGCACCCCCCTAGCGGGAGTCAATGAGCAGTTCTTC. Residues: CASTPLAGVNEQFF. This rearrangement joins TRBV28 to TRBJ2-1, with 10 positions matching TRBD2. The germline V gene encodes CDR1 MDHEN and CDR2 SYDVKM. This CDR3 has 14 amino acids. V gave up 7 bases and J gave up 6 bases; unmatched junction bases: 6.

The CDR3, as DNA: TGTGCCAGCAGCCCTGACATGACTAACACTGAAGCTTTCTTT. This encodes CASSPDMTNTEAFF. The chain joins TRBV5-6 to TRBJ1-1; D remains ambiguous. The CDR3 extends over 14 amino acids. The germline V gene encodes CDR1 SGHDT and CDR2 YYEEEE. V lost 4 bases and J 2 bases, leaving 12 bases between the germline ends.

The chain couples TRBV5-6 to TRBJ2-2; maybe TRBD2 (6 bases). CDR1 and CDR2 (germline): SGHDT, YYEEEE. Trimming pared 5 bases from V and 5 bases from J, leaving 10 bases between. The CDR3 has 13 amino acids. CDR3 region: CASSEGRTGELFF. DNA for the CDR3: TGTGCCAGCAGTGAGGGGAGGACCGGGGAGCTGTTTTTT.

The chain combines TRBV9 with TRBJ2-7; 14 bases match TRBD2. This CDR3 has 15 amino acids. From germline, CDR1 is SGDLS and CDR2 YYNGEE. J was trimmed by 3 bases and V by 5 bases; bases with no gene match: 4. The CDR3 spells CASSGGLAGGYEQYF. The CDR3 DNA sequence: TGTGCCAGCAGTGGAGGACTAGCGGGGGGCTACGAGCAGTACTTC. Based on the CDR3 plus reference TRBV9 and TRBJ2-7, the full variable domain is DSGVTQTPKHLITATGQRVTLRCSPRSGDLSVYWYQQSLDQGLQFLIQYYNGEERAKGNILERFSAQQFPDLHSELNLSSLELGDSALYFCASSGGLAGGYEQYFGPGTRLTVT.